The present T cell receptor (beta chain) was sequenced within a study of blood T cell repertoires in COVID-19. J gave up 8 bases and V 4 bases, and 8 bases lay outside the gene matches. Germline V lookup: CDR1 SGHTS, CDR2 YDEGEE. The CDR3 extends over 14 amino acids. Followed over time, Seattle patients had been enrolled while infection was active. The assay was immunoSEQ multiplex PCR, and TCRdb's table has in-frame clones only and misses some. The sample lists over 130,000 clones; around 84% were seen once. This sequence was found in a man aged 25 to 40 with COVID-19, enrolled during active disease. V gene TRBV5-8 combines with J gene TRBJ1-5; 8 bases align to TRBD1. The sequenced material came from peripheral blood. The CDR3 spells CASSPGQGGKPQHF. In DNA, the CDR3 is TGTGCCAGCAGCCCCGGACAGGGTGGTAAGCCCCAGCATTTT.